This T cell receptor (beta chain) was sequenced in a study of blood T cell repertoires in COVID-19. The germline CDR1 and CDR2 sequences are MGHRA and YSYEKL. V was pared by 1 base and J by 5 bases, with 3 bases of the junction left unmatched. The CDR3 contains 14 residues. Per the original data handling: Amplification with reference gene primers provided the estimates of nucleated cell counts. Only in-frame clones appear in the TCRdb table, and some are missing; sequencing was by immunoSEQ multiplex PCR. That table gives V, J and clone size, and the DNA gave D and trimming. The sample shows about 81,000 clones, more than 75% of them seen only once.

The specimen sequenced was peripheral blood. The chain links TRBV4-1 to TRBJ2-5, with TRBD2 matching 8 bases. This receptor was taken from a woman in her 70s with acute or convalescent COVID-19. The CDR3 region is CASSQVGTRETQYF. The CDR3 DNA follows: TGCGCCAGCAGCCAAGTGGGGACTAGGGAGACCCAGTACTTC.